This T cell receptor (beta chain) is from a study of shared clonotypes between healthy human individuals (dated by TCRdb to about 2020). For context, the study as a whole: The cohort included three men and a couple of women between 18 and 49 years of age. Each donor's leukapheresis produced roughly between about 0.85 and 10 billion PBMCs. To increase sequencing depth and limit assay-specific biases, different laboratories used diverse techniques to prepare libraries and sequence TCR repertoires. Blood TCR repertoires of four to six healthy adults were deeply sequenced to estimate repertoire size and the extent of clonotype sharing between individuals. For each donor, CD4 naive and CD4 memory were each run on three plates, CD8 naive on two plates, and CD8 memory on one plate.

Using the deep immunoSEQ assay, TCR CDR3 regions were amplified from genomic DNA by multiplex PCR. Extracted genomic DNA from each cell subset was spread evenly across all wells of several immunoSEQ 96-well plates, with each plate serving as a replicate. For sorted subsets, about 200 ng genomic DNA, equal to tens of thousands of T cell genomes, was loaded into each replicate PCR. Purified libraries were quantified with a Qubit 3.0 fluorometer, sized on a Bioanalyzer 2100, and re-quantified with the KAPA Library Quantification kit. Each immunoSEQ 96-well plate was sequenced on its own single-read 150-cycle Illumina NextSeq 550 flow cell. The authors' analysis ran thus. Because the immunoSEQ output held only junctional sequences and lacked quality scores, the filtering could not match the filtering applied to full-length reads. Sequences were annotated with PyIR, a Python wrapper for IgBLAST v1.9, using IMGT germline references to assign V/J genes and CDR3. Any read was removed if the V/J assignment was weak (E-value above 1e-6), the CDR3 was missing, or the read contained stop codons, out-of-frame junctions, or ambiguous translated residues. V3J clonotypes were defined by identical inferred V gene, J gene, and CDR3 amino acid sequence. To compute the percentage overlap between repertoires, the number of shared unique clonotypes was divided by the size of the smaller repertoire. Richness of each repertoire was evaluated using RTK rarefaction, the Chao1 estimator, and Recon v2.1 estimates of unobserved clonotypes. Generation probabilities for all TCRbeta clonotypes obtained by the gDNA method from a handful of donors were computed using OLGA. TCRdb took this table from immuneACCESS and kept in-frame rearrangements with V and J called. Such tables lack part of the clones; where checked against another copy, unresolved V genes explain under half of the gap, and the rest is unexplained. V and J calls and clone size are as listed in that table; D and trimming were resolved from the DNA. The sample table records over a million clones; more than 95% of these occur just once. Of the sample, over 1% is held by the ten largest clones.

CDR1 and CDR2, per the germline V gene, are SGHTA and FQGNSA. V and J are truncated by 5 bases and 0 bases respectively, leaving an intervening sequence of 17 bases. The CDR3 contains 17 residues, cysteine and phenylalanine counted. CDR3 DNA only is kept here, 51 bases in frame from base 1. The donors were healthy, HIV-negative adults who had no recently reported acute infections or vaccinations. Only Caucasian adults living in Nashville, Tennessee, USA were represented among the donors. CD4+ T cells were enriched by magnetic negative selection; naive cells were then positively selected on CD45RA, and the negative fraction formed the memory subset. Blood was collected by leukapheresis, and PBMCs were isolated by Ficoll-Histopaque density gradient centrifugation and then cryopreserved in liquid nitrogen vapor phase. Analytical flow cytometry was used to check the purity and quantity of every magnetically sorted T cell population. From each sorted fraction, genomic DNA was isolated and quantified by UV absorbance on a Nanodrop 2000c.

As to this clone: There is no known antigen for this receptor. Base qualities are not at hand, and no much larger clone is one base apart.

Summary of the overall study and its limitations: Sharing across four donors was observed for approximately 5% of naive CD4, over 3% of naive CD8, 2% to 2.5% of memory CD4, and around 0.42% of memory CD8 clonotypes. Compared with non-shared clonotypes, the clonotypes found in all four sorted-subset donors had higher generation probabilities. Rarefaction of sorted-subset datasets indicated incomplete sequencing despite the large sequencing depth. Only blood was sampled, and tissue TCR repertoires likely differ from those in blood. The genetic and exposure-history diversity represented was limited by the small number of donors. Based on pairwise subsampling, the degree of clonotype sharing among donors was expected to be affected by sequencing depth. Naive subsets generally had larger estimated clonotype richness than memory subsets did.

The rearrangement joined TRBV7-2 to TRBJ2-1, with a tentative D gene TRBD1 over 6 matching bases. This TCR was recovered from a young man in good health. Material: naive CD4+ T cells sorted from blood. The label giving this sample's cell subset or site can be read as: CD45RA+ positively selected. CDR3 reads: CASSPQTGLSSYNEQFF. The nucleotide sequence reads as follows: TGTGCCAGCAGCCCCCAGACAGGCCTAAGCTCCTACAATGAGCAGTTCTTC.